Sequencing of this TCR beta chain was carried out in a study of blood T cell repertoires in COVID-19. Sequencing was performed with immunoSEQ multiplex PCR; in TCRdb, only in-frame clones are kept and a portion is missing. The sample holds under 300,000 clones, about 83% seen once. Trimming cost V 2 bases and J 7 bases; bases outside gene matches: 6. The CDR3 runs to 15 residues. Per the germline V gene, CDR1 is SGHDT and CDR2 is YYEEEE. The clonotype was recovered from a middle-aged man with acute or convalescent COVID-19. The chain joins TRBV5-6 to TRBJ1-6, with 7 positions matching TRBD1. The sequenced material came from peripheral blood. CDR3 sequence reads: CASSFAGTENSPLHF. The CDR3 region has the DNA TGTGCCAGCAGCTTTGCCGGGACAGAAAATTCACCCCTCCACTTT.